This T cell receptor beta chain is from a study of response to subunit inactivated influenza vaccine. Note on this clonotype: Its antigen is undetermined.

TCRdb reprocessed the RT-PCR reads via MiXCR and lists one record per CDR3 protein. The repertoire has some 480,000 distinct CDR3 sequences, roughly 9.8% of them found once; the top ten carry approximately 12%. Overall study results and limits: Every seasonal influenza vaccination brings in few new T cells, the authors suggested.

From germline, CDR1 is DFQATT and CDR2 SNEGSKA (reference sequence). The V end lost 6 bases, the J end lost 3 bases, and 27 bases lay between the germline ends. This CDR3 contains 17 residues. The sequence was obtained from a man aged 45-60 years who received an inactivated influenza vaccine. This specimen consisted of PBMCs from blood, obtained 35 to 45 days after vaccination. This chain links TRBV20-1 with TRBJ2-7, with D perhaps matching TRBD2 (5 bases). The CDR3 DNA reads TGCAGTGCCCCCATCGGGCCTAGGGCTTCAGGAGGCTACGAGCAGTACTTC. This translates into CSAPIGPRASGGYEQYF.